Each of the 9 T cell receptor beta chains below was sequenced from the same sample in a study of response to subunit inactivated influenza vaccine. TCRdb recomputed calls from the RT-PCR reads with MiXCR, one row per CDR3 protein. This repertoire shows about 650,000 distinct CDR3 sequences, about 14% found once; its top ten account for less than 8.5%. Sequenced material: PBMCs from blood, taken 14 to 15 days before vaccination. The origin of the receptors is a man in his forties or fifties who received an inactivated influenza vaccine.

Only a few counts were recorded for this clonotype. The V gene is TRBV11-2, the J gene TRBJ2-5; 10 bases are shared with TRBD1. The trim removed 4 bases at V and 1 base at J, leaving 3 bases unmatched. Germline-derived CDR1 and CDR2 are SGHAT and FQNNGV. CDR3 length: 15 residues. CDR3 sequence reads: CASSSGTGVQETQYF. The CDR3 DNA follows: TGTGCCAGCAGCTCGGGGACAGGGGTCCAAGAGACCCAGTACTTC.

The V and J genes are TRBV5-6 and TRBJ2-3; the D call may be TRBD1 or TRBD2 (5 bases each). V was cut by 6 bases and J by 4 bases, with 12 bases left in between. Germline CDR1 is SGHDT and CDR2 is YYEEEE. The CDR3 contains 13 residues. DNA for the CDR3: TGTGCCAGCAAATTCCCGGGGCCAGATACGCAGTATTTT. Translated: CASKFPGPDTQYF.

This rearrangement joins TRBV7-2 to TRBJ2-1; TRBD1 matches 7 bases. Germline trimming cut 1 base from V and 2 bases from J; bases unmatched to any gene: 2. The germline V gene has CDR1 SGHTA and CDR2 FQGNSA. The CDR3 spans 15 residues. The CDR3 DNA reads TGTGCCAGCAGCTTAGGGGACAGCACCTACAATGAGCAGTTCTTC. Its protein product is CASSLGDSTYNEQFF.

This sequence joins TRBV28 and TRBJ2-7, with TRBD2 matching over 13 bases. Germline V lookup: CDR1 MDHEN, CDR2 SYDVKM. V shed 4 bases and J 10 bases; nucleotides not matched to a gene: 10. There are 15 residues in the CDR3. The CDR3: CASSSGTSGASRQYF. In DNA, the CDR3 is TGTGCCAGCAGTTCCGGGACTAGCGGGGCCTCTCGACAGTACTTC.

V usage is TRBV7-9 and J usage is TRBJ2-5; D is unresolved. Germline V gene lookup returns CDR1 SEHNR and CDR2 FQNEAQ (reference sequence). The CDR3 extends over 12 amino acids. With 6 bases removed from V and 2 bases from J, the gap between germline ends came to 7 bases. The DNA of the CDR3 is TGTGCCAGCAGGCAGTATCAAGAGACCCAGTACTTC. Protein sequence: CASRQYQETQYF.

This clonotype has just a few counts. The rearrangement links TRBV6-5 to TRBJ2-3; 10 nucleotides agree with TRBD1. The CDR3 contains 14 residues. The J segment lost 7 bases and the V segment lost 2 bases, leaving 3 bases of the junction unmatched. Germline loops: CDR1 MNHEY, CDR2 SVGAGI. CDR3 loop: CASSYRDRGYTQYF. In nucleotides, the CDR3 is TGTGCCAGCAGTTACCGGGACAGGGGTTATACGCAGTATTTT.

Points on this clonotype: Given a much more abundant clone one base away, this may be a read error. The rearrangement uses TRBV5-1 and TRBJ2-1; the D gene is possibly TRBD1 (5 bases). V lost 2 bases and J 6 bases, leaving 18 bases between the germline ends. Germline assignment: CDR1 SGHRS and CDR2 YFSETQ. The CDR3 runs 16 residues. CDR3 DNA sequence: TGCGCCAGCAGCTTCCAGGGAACCCAGGCCTCCAATGAGCAGTTCTTC. Its protein product is CASSFQGTQASNEQFF.

The rearrangement joins TRBV30 to TRBJ2-5; the match to TRBD2 covers 7 bases. CDR3 length: 17 residues. Germline loops: CDR1 GTSNPN, CDR2 SVGIG (reference sequence). V lost 1 base to trimming and J lost 5 bases; unmatched junction nucleotides: 16. CDR3 sequence: CAWSALPGTNLRETQYF. The DNA for the CDR3 is TGTGCCTGGAGTGCACTCCCCGGGACTAACCTTAGGGAGACCCAGTACTTC.

This clonotype showed up many times. The chain uses TRBV27 and TRBJ2-7; a weak D match, TRBD1 (6 bases). With 4 bases removed from V and 3 bases from J, the gap between germline ends came to 13 bases. This CDR3 spans 14 amino acids. Germline V gives CDR1 MNHEY, CDR2 SMNVEV (reference sequence). The CDR3 DNA sequence: TGTGCCAGCAGTTCAGGGGCAGGGGACTACGAGCAGTACTTC. This encodes CASSSGAGDYEQYF.